This T cell receptor beta chain was recovered during a study of human T cells and chemical hapten exposure. It was the library that attached unique molecular identifiers to individual cDNA molecules. One entry per CDR3 protein results from TCRdb running MiXCR on the RACE reads. The sample shows 74,000 or so distinct CDR3 sequences, 10% to 13% of them seen only once. The time point was: patch test 1, 2 weeks after DPC sensitization. Stated treatment: therapeutic diphenylcyclopropenone sensitization with weekly scalp DPC. Donors, patients with alopecia ranging from 18 to 70 years old and judged suitable for DPC, provided samples. Trimming at V came to 3 bases and at J to 4 bases, leaving 6 bases not matched to a gene. CDR3 length: 15 residues. From germline, CDR1 is KGHSH and CDR2 LQKENI. This clonotype was seen many times.

The chain has TRBV18 and TRBJ1-1; 9 bases fit TRBD1. The sequence was collected from a woman in her forties or fifties with alopecia areata. Some clones in this sample may be carry-over from other donors' samples. The source material was whole blood, sampled in connection with sensitization to the hapten diphenylcyclopropenone (DPC). The CDR3 coding sequence is TGTGCCAGCTCACCCGGGACAGGGCTCGGCACTGAAGCTTTCTTT. This gives the protein CASSPGTGLGTEAFF.